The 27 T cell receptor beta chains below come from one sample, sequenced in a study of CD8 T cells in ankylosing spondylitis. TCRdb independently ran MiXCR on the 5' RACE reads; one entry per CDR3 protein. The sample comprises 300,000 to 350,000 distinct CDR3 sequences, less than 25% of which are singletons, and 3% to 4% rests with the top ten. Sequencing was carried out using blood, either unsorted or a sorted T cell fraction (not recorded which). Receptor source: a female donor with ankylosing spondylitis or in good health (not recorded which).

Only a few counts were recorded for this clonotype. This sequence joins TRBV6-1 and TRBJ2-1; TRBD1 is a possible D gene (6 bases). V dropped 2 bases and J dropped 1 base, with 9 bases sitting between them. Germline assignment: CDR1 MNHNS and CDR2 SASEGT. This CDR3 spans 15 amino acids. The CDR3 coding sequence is TGTGCCAGCAGTGAACAGGGGTTGTCCTACAATGAGCAGTTCTTC. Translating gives CASSEQGLSYNEQFF.

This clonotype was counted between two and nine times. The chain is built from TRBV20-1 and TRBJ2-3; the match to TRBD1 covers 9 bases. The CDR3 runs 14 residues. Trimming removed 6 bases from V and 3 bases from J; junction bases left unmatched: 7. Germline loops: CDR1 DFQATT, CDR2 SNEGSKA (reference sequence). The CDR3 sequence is CSASSGTGTDTQYF. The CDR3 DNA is TGCAGTGCCTCATCCGGGACAGGGACAGATACGCAGTATTTT.

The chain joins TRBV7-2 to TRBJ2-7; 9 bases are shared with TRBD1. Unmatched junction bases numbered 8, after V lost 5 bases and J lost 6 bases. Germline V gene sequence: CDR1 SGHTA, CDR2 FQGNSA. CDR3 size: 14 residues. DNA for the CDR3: TGTGCCAGCAGCACCCGGACAGGGGATCTCGAGCAGTACTTC. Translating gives CASSTRTGDLEQYF.

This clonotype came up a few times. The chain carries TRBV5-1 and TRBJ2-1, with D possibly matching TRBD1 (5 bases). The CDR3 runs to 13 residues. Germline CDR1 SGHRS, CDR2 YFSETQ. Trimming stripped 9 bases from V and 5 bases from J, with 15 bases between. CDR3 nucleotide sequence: TGCGCCAACAGGATAACAGTCGACAATGAGCAGTTCTTC. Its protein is CANRITVDNEQFF. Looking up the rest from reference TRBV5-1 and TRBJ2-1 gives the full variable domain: KAGVTQTPRYLIKTRGQQVTLSCSPISGHRSVSWYQQTPGQGLQFLFEYFSETQRNKGNFPGRFSGRQFSNSRSEMNVSTLELGDSALYLCANRITVDNEQFFGPGTRLTVL.

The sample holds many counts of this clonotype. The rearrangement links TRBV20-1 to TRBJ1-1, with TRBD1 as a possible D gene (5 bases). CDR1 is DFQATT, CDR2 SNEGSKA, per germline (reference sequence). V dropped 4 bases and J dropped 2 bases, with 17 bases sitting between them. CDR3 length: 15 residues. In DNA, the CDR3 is TGCAGTGCTATCAGGGCGAGGGCCCAAAACACTGAAGCTTTCTTT. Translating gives CSAIRARAQNTEAFF.

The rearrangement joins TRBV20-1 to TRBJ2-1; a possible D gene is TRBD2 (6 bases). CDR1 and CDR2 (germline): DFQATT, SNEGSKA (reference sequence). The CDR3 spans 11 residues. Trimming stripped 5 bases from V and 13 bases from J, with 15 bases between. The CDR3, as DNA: TGCAGTGCTCAGTCGGGGGACCTCCAGTTCTTC. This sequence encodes CSAQSGDLQFF.

Here the CDR3 reads CASGTPSSNEQFF. The CDR3, as DNA: TGTGCCAGCGGAACACCTAGCAGCAATGAGCAGTTCTTC. The chain recombines TRBV28 with TRBJ2-1; possibly TRBD2 for D (5 bases). Trimming removed 8 bases from V and 6 bases from J, with 14 bases in between. This CDR3 has 13 amino acids. Germline assignment: CDR1 MDHEN and CDR2 SYDVKM. The whole variable domain, remainder taken from reference TRBV28 and TRBJ2-1, is DVKVTQSSRYLVKRTGEKVFLECVQDMDHENMFWYRQDPGLGLRLIYFSYDVKMKEKGDIPEGYSVSREKKERFSLILESASTNQTSMYLCASGTPSSNEQFFGPGTRLTVL.

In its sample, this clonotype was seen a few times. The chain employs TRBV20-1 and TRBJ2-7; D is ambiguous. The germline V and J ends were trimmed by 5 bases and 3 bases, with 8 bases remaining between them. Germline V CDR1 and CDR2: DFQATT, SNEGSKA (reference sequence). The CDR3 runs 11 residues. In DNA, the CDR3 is TGCAGTGCTTTCACCGACTACGAGCAGTACTTC. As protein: CSAFTDYEQYF.

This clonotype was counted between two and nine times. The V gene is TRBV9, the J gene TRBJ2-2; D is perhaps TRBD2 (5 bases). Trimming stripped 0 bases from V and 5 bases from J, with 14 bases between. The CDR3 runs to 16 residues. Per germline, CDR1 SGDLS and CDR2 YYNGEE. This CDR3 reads CASSVAPGSDTGELFF. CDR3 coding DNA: TGTGCCAGCAGCGTAGCTCCGGGGTCGGATACCGGGGAGCTGTTTTTT.

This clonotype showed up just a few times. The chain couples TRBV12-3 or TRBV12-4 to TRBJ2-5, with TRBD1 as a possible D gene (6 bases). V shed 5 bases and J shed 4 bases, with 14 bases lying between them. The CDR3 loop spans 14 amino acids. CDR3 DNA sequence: TGTGCCAGCAGTCGGACAGAAGAGGGAGAGACCCAGTACTTC. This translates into CASSRTEEGETQYF.

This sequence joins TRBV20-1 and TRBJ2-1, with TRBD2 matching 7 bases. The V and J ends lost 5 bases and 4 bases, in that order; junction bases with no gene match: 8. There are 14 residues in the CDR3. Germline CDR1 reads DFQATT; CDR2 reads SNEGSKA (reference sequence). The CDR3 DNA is TGCAGTGCTTCGAGCGGGGTACTTTACAATGAGCAGTTCTTC. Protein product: CSASSGVLYNEQFF.

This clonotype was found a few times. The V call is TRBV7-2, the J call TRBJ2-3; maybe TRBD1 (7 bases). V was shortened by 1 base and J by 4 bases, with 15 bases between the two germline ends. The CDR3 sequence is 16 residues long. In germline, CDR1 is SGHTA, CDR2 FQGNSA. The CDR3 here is CASSLVIGGGADTQYF. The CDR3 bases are TGTGCCAGCAGCTTAGTAATCGGAGGGGGCGCAGATACGCAGTATTTT.

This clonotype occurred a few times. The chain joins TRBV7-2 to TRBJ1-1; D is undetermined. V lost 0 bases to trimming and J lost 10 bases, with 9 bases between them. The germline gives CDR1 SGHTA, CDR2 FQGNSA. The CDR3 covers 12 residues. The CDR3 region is CASSLASGRAFF. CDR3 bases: TGTGCCAGCAGCTTAGCTTCCGGGCGAGCTTTCTTT. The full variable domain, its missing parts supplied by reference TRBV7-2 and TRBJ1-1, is GAGVSQSPSNKVTEKGKDVELRCDPISGHTALYWYRQSLGQGLEFLIYFQGNSAPDKSGLPSDRFSAERTGGSVSTLTIQRTQQEDSAVYLCASSLASGRAFFGQGTRLTVV.

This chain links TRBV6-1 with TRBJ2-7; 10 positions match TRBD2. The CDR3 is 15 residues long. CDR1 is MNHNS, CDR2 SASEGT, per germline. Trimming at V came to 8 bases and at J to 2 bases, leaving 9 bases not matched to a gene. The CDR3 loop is CASHIRLAGAYEQYF. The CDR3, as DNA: TGTGCCAGCCATATACGGCTAGCGGGAGCCTACGAGCAGTACTTC.

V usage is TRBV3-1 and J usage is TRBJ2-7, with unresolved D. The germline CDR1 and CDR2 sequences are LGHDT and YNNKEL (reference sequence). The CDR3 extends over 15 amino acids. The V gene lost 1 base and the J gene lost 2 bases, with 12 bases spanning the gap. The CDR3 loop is CASSQVIGDPYEQYF. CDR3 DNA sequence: TGTGCCAGCAGCCAAGTCATTGGGGATCCCTACGAGCAGTACTTC.

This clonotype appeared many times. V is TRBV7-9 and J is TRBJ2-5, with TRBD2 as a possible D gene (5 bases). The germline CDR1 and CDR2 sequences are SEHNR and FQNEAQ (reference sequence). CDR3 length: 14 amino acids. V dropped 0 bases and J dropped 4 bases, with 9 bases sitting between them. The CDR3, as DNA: TGTGCCAGCAGCTTAGCGGGAGCCCCAGAGACCCAGTACTTC. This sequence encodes CASSLAGAPETQYF.

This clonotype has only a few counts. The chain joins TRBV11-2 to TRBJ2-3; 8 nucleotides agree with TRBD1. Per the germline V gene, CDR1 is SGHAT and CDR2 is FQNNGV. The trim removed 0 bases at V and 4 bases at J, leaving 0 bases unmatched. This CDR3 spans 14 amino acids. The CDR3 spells CASSLDRGPDTQYF. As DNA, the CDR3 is TGTGCCAGCAGCTTAGACAGGGGGCCAGATACGCAGTATTTT.

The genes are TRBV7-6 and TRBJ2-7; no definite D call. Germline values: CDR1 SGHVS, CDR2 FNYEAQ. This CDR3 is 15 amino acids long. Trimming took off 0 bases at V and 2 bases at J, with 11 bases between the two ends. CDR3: CASSLAAYPTYEQYF. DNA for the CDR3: TGTGCCAGCAGCTTAGCCGCCTACCCCACCTACGAGCAGTACTTC.

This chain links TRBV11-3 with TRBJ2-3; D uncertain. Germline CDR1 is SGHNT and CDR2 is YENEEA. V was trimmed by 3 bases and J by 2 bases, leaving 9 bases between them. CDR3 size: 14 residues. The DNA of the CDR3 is TGTGCCAGCAGCTTTAGGCGGTACACAGATACGCAGTATTTT. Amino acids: CASSFRRYTDTQYF.

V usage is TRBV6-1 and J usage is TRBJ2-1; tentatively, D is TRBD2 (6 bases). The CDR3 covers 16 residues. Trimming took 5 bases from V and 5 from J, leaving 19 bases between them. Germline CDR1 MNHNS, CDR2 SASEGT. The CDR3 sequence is CASSRAGSISNNEQFF. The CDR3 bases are TGTGCCAGCAGTCGAGCCGGGAGCATAAGTAACAATGAGCAGTTCTTC.

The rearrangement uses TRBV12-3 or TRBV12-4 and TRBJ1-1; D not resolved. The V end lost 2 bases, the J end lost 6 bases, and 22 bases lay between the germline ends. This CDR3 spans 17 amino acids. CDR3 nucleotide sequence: TGTGCCAGCAGTTTAATGGGAAGGTTTTGGATAGCCTCTGAAGCTTTCTTT. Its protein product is CASSLMGRFWIASEAFF.

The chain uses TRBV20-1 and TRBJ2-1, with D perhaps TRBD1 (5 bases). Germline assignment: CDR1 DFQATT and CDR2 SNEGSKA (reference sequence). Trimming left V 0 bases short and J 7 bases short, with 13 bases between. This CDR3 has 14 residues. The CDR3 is CSARDIGVWNEQFF. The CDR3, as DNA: TGCAGTGCTAGAGATATAGGGGTTTGGAATGAGCAGTTCTTC.

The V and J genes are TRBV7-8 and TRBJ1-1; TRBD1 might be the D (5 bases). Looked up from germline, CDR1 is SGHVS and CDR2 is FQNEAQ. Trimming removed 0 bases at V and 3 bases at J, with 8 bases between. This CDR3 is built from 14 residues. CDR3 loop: CASSLADTYTEAFF. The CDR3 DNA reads TGTGCCAGCAGCTTAGCGGACACATACACTGAAGCTTTCTTT.

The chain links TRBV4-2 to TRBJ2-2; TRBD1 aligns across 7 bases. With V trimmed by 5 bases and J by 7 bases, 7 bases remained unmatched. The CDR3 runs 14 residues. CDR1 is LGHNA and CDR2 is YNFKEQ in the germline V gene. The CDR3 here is CASSTRQGGGELFF. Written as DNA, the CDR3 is TGTGCCAGCAGCACCAGACAGGGCGGCGGGGAGCTGTTTTTT.

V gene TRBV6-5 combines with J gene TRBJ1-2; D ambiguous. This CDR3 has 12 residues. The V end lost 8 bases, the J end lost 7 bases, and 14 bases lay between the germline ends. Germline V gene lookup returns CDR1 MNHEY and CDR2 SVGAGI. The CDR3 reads CASRKPPGGYTF. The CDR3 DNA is TGTGCCAGCCGTAAACCCCCCGGTGGCTACACCTTC.

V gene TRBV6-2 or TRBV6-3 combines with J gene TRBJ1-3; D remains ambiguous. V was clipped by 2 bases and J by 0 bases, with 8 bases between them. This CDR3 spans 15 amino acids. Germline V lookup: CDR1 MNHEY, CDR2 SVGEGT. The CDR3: CASSYPAVSGNTIYF. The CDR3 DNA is TGTGCCAGCAGTTACCCGGCGGTCTCTGGAAACACCATATATTTT.

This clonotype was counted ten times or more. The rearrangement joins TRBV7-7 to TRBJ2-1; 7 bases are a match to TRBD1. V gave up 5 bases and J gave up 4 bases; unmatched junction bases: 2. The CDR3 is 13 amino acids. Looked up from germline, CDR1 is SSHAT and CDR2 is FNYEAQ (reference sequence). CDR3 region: CASSRDSYNEQFF. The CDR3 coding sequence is TGTGCCAGCAGCCGGGACAGTTACAATGAGCAGTTCTTC.